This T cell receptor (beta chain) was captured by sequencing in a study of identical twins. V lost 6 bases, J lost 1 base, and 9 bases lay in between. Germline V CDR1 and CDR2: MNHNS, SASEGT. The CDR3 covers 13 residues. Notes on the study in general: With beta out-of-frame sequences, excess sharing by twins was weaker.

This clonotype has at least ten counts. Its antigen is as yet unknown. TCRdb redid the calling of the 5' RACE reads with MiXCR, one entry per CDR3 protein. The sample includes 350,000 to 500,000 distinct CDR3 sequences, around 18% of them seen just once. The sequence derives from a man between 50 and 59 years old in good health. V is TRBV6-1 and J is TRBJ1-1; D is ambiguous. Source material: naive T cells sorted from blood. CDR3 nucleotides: TGTGCCAGCAGAAAGAGGGAGAACACTGAAGCTTTCTTT. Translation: CASRKRENTEAFF.